These T cell receptor beta chains were read from a single sample in a study of shared clonotypes between healthy human individuals. Assay: immunoSEQ multiplex PCR; the TCRdb copy retains only in-frame clones and omits some. The sample has millions of clones, 85% to 95% seen once. Material: naive CD4+ T cells sorted from blood. These receptors were taken from a man younger than 35 in good health. CDR3s leave out the opening cysteine and the closing phenylalanine or tryptophan. The size field is filled for only some rows; it gives once, few, many or a size class.

v_gene: TRBV5-1
len: 15
j_gene: TRBJ1-4
abundance: NA
CDR3aa: ASSSWTGRWGLEKLF

v_gene: TRBV7-2
len: 13
j_gene: TRBJ2-7
abundance: NA
CDR3aa: ASSLGVQPSYEQY

v_gene: TRBV7-2
len: 11
j_gene: TRBJ2-1
abundance: once
CDR3aa: ASSSRDIHEQF

v_gene: TRBV21-1
len: 14
j_gene: TRBJ1-5
abundance: NA
CDR3aa: ASISLVSTEYQPQH

v_gene: TRBV10-2
len: 16
j_gene: TRBJ2-3
abundance: NA
CDR3aa: ASSEPPWGGGPTDTQY

v_gene: TRBV30
len: 13
j_gene: TRBJ2-7
abundance: NA
CDR3aa: AWSVGQGLTYEQY

v_gene: TRBV5-1
len: 14
j_gene: TRBJ2-3
abundance: once
CDR3aa: ASSLSLAAYPDTQY

v_gene: TRBV2
len: 12
j_gene: TRBJ1-2
abundance: NA
CDR3aa: ASSVDRGQGGYT

v_gene: TRBV18
len: 13
j_gene: TRBJ2-1
abundance: NA
CDR3aa: ASSPGPSSYNEQF

v_gene: TRBV18
len: 14
j_gene: TRBJ1-1
abundance: NA
CDR3aa: ASSPAGVGVNTEAF

v_gene: TRBV6-5
len: 14
j_gene: TRBJ2-2
abundance: NA
CDR3aa: ASSYPGTGNTGELF

v_gene: TRBV5-4
len: 10
j_gene: TRBJ2-5
abundance: NA
CDR3aa: ASSRDQETQY

v_gene: TRBV6-6
len: 13
j_gene: TRBJ2-6
abundance: NA
CDR3aa: ASSLSVSGANVLT

v_gene: TRBV6-5
len: 13
j_gene: TRBJ2-1
abundance: NA
CDR3aa: ASSRLAGGHNEQF

v_gene: TRBV10-3
len: 10
j_gene: TRBJ1-5
abundance: NA
CDR3aa: AISGGDFPQH

v_gene: TRBV18
len: 14
j_gene: TRBJ1-1
abundance: once
CDR3aa: ASSPQGQGVGTEAF

v_gene: TRBV6-5
len: 13
j_gene: TRBJ2-3
abundance: NA
CDR3aa: ASSRGTKRHDTQY

v_gene: TRBV7-2
len: 12
j_gene: TRBJ2-3
abundance: once
CDR3aa: ASSLGGSKDTQY

v_gene: TRBV6-6
len: 11
j_gene: TRBJ1-6
abundance: NA
CDR3aa: ASSYELNSPLH

v_gene: TRBV11-2
len: 10
j_gene: TRBJ2-1
abundance: NA
CDR3aa: ASRMGYAEQF

v_gene: TRBV28
len: 12
j_gene: TRBJ2-7
abundance: NA
CDR3aa: ASNPGTGTYEQY

v_gene: TRBV7-9
len: 13
j_gene: TRBJ1-5
abundance: few
CDR3aa: ASSLEGSPNQPQH

v_gene: TRBV28
len: 13
j_gene: TRBJ2-7
abundance: NA
CDR3aa: ASSSWGRSSYEQY

v_gene: TRBV2
len: 9
j_gene: TRBJ1-1
abundance: NA
CDR3aa: ASRLGGWAF

v_gene: TRBV6-5
len: 12
j_gene: TRBJ2-5
abundance: NA
CDR3aa: ASSYSNGEETQY

v_gene: TRBV7-2
len: 14
j_gene: TRBJ2-7
abundance: NA
CDR3aa: ASSKRLAGGGDEQY

v_gene: TRBV5-8
len: 13
j_gene: NA
abundance: once
CDR3aa: ASSGGTSPSYEQY

v_gene: TRBV5-1
len: 11
j_gene: TRBJ2-7
abundance: NA
CDR3aa: ASSLDSPYEQY

v_gene: TRBV10-3
len: 10
j_gene: TRBJ1-1
abundance: once
CDR3aa: ATKGTDTEAF

v_gene: TRBV27
len: 13
j_gene: TRBJ1-2
abundance: NA
CDR3aa: ASSSPGTANYGYT

v_gene: TRBV30
len: 14
j_gene: TRBJ1-5
abundance: once
CDR3aa: AWTPRGRGDNQPQH

v_gene: TRBV25-1
len: 14
j_gene: TRBJ2-1
abundance: NA
CDR3aa: ASSDQGRGGYNEQF

v_gene: TRBV30
len: 13
j_gene: TRBJ1-2
abundance: once
CDR3aa: AWSVRQGANYGYT

v_gene: TRBV4-3
len: 16
j_gene: TRBJ2-2
abundance: once
CDR3aa: ASSHAKTGTGHTGELF

v_gene: TRBV5-1
len: 13
j_gene: TRBJ1-6
abundance: NA
CDR3aa: ASSSEGQGGSPLH

v_gene: TRBV30
len: 10
j_gene: TRBJ2-7
abundance: once
CDR3aa: AWSAAGIEQY

v_gene: TRBV28
len: 10
j_gene: TRBJ2-7
abundance: NA
CDR3aa: ASGRTLYEQY

v_gene: TRBV5-1
len: 10
j_gene: TRBJ2-7
abundance: NA
CDR3aa: ASSLEGLAGY

v_gene: TRBV2
len: 13
j_gene: TRBJ1-2
abundance: NA
CDR3aa: ASSEDVLANYGYT

v_gene: TRBV30
len: 13
j_gene: TRBJ1-3
abundance: NA
CDR3aa: AWRRQGNSGNTIY

v_gene: TRBV6-6
len: 13
j_gene: TRBJ2-7
abundance: NA
CDR3aa: ASSPAGRASYEQY

v_gene: TRBV6-1
len: 12
j_gene: TRBJ1-1
abundance: once
CDR3aa: ASSERGGRTEAF

v_gene: TRBV5-5
len: 12
j_gene: TRBJ1-5
abundance: NA
CDR3aa: ASSLLGAAQPQH

v_gene: TRBV2
len: 12
j_gene: TRBJ1-5
abundance: few
CDR3aa: ASSEIYSNQPQH

v_gene: TRBV5-1
len: 13
j_gene: TRBJ2-5
abundance: NA
CDR3aa: ASSLGVKPGETQY

v_gene: TRBV9
len: 13
j_gene: TRBJ2-7
abundance: NA
CDR3aa: ASSPNPDPSLEQY

v_gene: TRBV30
len: 12
j_gene: TRBJ2-7
abundance: NA
CDR3aa: AWIRSQGAYEQY

v_gene: TRBV7-2
len: 10
j_gene: TRBJ1-1
abundance: NA
CDR3aa: ASSLDVAEAF

v_gene: TRBV5-8
len: 16
j_gene: TRBJ1-2
abundance: NA
CDR3aa: ASSPNLGTGLARYGYT

v_gene: TRBV30
len: 11
j_gene: TRBJ1-5
abundance: NA
CDR3aa: AWRNRGGQPQH

v_gene: TRBV6-6
len: 13
j_gene: TRBJ1-4
abundance: NA
CDR3aa: ASSYSGTPGEKLF

v_gene: TRBV6-5
len: 14
j_gene: TRBJ2-1
abundance: NA
CDR3aa: ASSYRASGGTHEQF

v_gene: TRBV7-9
len: 14
j_gene: TRBJ2-2
abundance: NA
CDR3aa: ASSLRTGGGTGELF

v_gene: TRBV5-1
len: 15
j_gene: TRBJ2-1
abundance: NA
CDR3aa: ASSLEGQGSTYNEQF

v_gene: TRBV4-1
len: 13
j_gene: TRBJ1-2
abundance: NA
CDR3aa: ASSLTFTGSGGYT

v_gene: TRBV5-8
len: 15
j_gene: TRBJ2-7
abundance: NA
CDR3aa: ASSLAEEGRFSYEQY

v_gene: TRBV6-5
len: 11
j_gene: TRBJ1-1
abundance: NA
CDR3aa: ASSFRGGTEAF